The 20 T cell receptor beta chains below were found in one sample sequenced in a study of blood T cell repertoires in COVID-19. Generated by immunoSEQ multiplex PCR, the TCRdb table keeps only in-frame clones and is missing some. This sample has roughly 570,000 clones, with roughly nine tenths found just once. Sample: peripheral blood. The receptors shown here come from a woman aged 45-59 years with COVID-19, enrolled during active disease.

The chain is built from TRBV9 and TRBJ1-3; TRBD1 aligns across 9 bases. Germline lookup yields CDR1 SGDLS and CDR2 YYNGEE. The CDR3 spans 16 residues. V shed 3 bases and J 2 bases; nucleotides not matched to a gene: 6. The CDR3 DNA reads TGTGCCAGCAGCGGACCCGACAGGGGGGCTGGAAACACCATATATTTT. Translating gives CASSGPDRGAGNTIYF.

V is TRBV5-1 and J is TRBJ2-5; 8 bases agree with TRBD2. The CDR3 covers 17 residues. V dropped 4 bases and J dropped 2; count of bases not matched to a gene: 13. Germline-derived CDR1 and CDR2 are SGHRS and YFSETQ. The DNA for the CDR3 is TGCGCCAGCAGCAGGAACCCTAGCGGGTCAGCTCAAGAGACCCAGTACTTC. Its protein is CASSRNPSGSAQETQYF.

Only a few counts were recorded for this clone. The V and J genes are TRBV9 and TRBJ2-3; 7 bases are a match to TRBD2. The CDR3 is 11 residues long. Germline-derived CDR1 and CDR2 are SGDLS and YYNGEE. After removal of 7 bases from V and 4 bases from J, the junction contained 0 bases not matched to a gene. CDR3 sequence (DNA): TGTGCCAGCGGGAGGGCAGATACGCAGTATTTT. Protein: CASGRADTQYF.

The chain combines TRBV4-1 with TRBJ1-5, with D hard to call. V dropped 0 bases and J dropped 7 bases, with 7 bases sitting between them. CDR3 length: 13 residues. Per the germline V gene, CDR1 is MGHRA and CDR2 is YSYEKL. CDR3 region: CASSQDGRQPQHF. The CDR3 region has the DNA TGCGCCAGCAGCCAAGATGGGAGGCAGCCCCAGCATTTT.

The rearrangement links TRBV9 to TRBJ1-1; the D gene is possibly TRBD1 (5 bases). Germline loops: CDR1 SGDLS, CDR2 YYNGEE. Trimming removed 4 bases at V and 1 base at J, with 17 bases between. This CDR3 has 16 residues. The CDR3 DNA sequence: TGTGCCAGCAGCCCTACAGGTTTGATGGGGAACACTGAAGCTTTCTTT. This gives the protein CASSPTGLMGNTEAFF.

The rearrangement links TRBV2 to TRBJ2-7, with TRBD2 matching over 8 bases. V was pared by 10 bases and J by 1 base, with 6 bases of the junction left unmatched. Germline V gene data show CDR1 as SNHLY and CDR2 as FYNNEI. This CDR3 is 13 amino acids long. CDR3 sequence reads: CATGRDRSYEQYF. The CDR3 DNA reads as TGTGCCACCGGGAGGGATAGGTCCTACGAGCAGTACTTC.

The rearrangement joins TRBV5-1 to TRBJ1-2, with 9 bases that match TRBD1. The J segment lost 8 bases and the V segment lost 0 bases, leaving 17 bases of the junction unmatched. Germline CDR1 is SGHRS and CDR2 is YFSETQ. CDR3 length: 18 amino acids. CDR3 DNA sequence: TGCGCCAGCAGCTTGGCCTTGGGACAGGGACTGAAGGAAGGCGGCTACACCTTC. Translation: CASSLALGQGLKEGGYTF.

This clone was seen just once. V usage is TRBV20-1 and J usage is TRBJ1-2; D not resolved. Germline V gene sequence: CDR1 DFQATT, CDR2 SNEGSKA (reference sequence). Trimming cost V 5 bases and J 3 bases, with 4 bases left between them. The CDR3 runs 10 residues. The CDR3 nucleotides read TGCAGTGCTCCCGACTATGGCTACACCTTC. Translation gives CSAPDYGYTF.

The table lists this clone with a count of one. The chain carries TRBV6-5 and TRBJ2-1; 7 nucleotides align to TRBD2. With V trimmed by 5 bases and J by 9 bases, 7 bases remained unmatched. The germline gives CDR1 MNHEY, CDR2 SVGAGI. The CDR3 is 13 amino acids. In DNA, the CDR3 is TGTGCCAGCAGTAAAAAGACGGGGGGTGAGCAGTTCTTC. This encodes CASSKKTGGEQFF.

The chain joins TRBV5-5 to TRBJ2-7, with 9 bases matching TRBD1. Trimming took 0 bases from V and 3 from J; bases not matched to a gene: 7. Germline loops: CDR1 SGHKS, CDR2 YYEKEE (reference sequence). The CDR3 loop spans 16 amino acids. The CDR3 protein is CASSLAWDRDGYEQYF. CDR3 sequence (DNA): TGTGCCAGCAGCTTGGCTTGGGACAGGGACGGCTACGAGCAGTACTTC.

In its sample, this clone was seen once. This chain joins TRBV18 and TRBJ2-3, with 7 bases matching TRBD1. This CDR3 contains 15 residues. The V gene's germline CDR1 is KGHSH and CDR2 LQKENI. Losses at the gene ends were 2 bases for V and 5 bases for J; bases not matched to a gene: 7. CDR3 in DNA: TGTGCCAGCTCACCAAAGGGGGCAGAGGGAGATACGCAGTATTTT. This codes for CASSPKGAEGDTQYF.

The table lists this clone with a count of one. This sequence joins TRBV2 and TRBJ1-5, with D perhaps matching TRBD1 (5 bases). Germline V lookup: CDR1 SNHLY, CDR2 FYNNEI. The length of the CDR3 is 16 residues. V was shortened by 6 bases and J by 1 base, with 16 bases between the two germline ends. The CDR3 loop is CASSDRGYESNQPQHF. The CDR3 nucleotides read TGTGCCAGCAGCGACCGGGGGTATGAGAGCAATCAGCCCCAGCATTTT.

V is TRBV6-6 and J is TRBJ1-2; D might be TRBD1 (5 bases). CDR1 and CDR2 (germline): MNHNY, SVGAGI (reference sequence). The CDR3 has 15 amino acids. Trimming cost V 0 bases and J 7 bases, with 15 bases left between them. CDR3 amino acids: CASSYSSSQGGGYTF. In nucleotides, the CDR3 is TGTGCCAGCAGTTACTCATCGTCTCAGGGAGGTGGCTACACCTTC.

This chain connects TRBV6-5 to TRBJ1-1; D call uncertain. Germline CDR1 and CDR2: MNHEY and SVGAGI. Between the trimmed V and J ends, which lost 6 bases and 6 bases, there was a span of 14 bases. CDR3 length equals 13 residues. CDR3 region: CASRLREFAEAFF. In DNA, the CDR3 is TGTGCCAGCAGATTGAGGGAATTCGCTGAAGCTTTCTTT.

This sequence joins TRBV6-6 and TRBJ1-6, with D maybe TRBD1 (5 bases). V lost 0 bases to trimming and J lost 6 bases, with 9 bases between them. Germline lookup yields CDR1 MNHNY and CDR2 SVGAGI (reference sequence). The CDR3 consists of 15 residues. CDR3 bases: TGTGCCAGCAGTTACTCGAGCGGGACTAATTCACCCCTCCACTTT. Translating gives CASSYSSGTNSPLHF.

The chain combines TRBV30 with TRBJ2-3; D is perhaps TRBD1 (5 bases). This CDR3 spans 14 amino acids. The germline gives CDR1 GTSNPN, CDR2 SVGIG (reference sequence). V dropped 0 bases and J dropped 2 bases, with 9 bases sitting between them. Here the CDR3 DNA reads TGTGCCTGGAGTGTGGGGCGGATCACAGATACGCAGTATTTT. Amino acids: CAWSVGRITDTQYF.

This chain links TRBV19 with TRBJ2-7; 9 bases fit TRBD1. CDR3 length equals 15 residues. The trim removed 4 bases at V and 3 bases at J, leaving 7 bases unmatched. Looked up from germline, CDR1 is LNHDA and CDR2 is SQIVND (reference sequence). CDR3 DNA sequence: TGTGCCAGTAGTAGTAGGACAGGGGACCACTACGAGCAGTACTTC. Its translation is CASSSRTGDHYEQYF.

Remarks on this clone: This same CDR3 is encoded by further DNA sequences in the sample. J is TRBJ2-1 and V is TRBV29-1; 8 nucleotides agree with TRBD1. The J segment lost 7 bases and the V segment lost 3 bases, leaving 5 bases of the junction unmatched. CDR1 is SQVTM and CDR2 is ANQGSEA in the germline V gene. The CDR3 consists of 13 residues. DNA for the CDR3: TGCAGCGTTGAGGGCAGGGGGCGAAATGAGCAGTTCTTC. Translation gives CSVEGRGRNEQFF.

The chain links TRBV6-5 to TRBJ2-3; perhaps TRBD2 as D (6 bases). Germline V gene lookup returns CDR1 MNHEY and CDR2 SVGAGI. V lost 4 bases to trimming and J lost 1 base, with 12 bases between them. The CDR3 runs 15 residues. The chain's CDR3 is CASSFRRGGTDTQYF. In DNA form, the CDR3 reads TGTGCCAGCAGTTTCCGGAGGGGAGGCACAGATACGCAGTATTTT.

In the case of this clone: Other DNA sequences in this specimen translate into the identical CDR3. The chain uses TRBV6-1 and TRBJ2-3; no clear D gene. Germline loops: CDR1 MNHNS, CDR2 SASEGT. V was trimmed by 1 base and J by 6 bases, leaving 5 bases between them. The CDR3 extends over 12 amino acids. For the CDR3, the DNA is TGTGCCAGCAGTGAAGTCGGGGATACGCAGTATTTT. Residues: CASSEVGDTQYF.